The present entry profiles one T cell receptor beta chain with its context. Its antigen target is currently unknown. No clone much larger than this one lies a single base away; base qualities are absent. These data belong to a study of blood T cell repertoires in COVID-19 (dated by TCRdb to about 2020). As for the study more broadly: The collaborator samples originated in the United States, Italy and Spain and spanned the acute and convalescent phases of COVID-19. Samples came from the ongoing ImmuneRACE study (first 160 participants) plus 1,254 subjects from 6 global collaborators. Subjects who had been exposed to COVID-19, were actively infected with it, or had recovered from it provided the deeply sampled blood TCRbeta repertoires that made up the dataset. Where available, HLA class I and class II types were obtained from metadata supplied by the sample provider rather than from assay-based typing. Nearly every sample came with metadata listing a de-identified subject ID, COVID-19 status, age in years and sex. The repertoires were made available in a free public database intended to serve as a resource for research on the immune response to SARS-CoV-2. The prospective study material was composed of cDNA or gDNA derived from T cells, B-cell-depleted T cells, or PBMCs. Beyond this particular receptor, the publication reports: The quantity of clinical and demographic metadata differed by source and by participant and was supplied without curation.

TCRbeta CDR3 regions were amplified from genomic DNA by means of the immunoSEQ Assay, a bias-controlled multiplex PCR. On the study's bioinformatics: Within the assay, amplification of reference gene primers was used to estimate how many nucleated cells each sample contained. To quantify the absolute abundance of each unique TCRbeta CDR3 rearrangement, sequence reads were collapsed and filtered. For each sample, productive Simpson clonality was calculated as the square root of Simpson's diversity index over productive rearrangements. The source is immuneACCESS, and TCRdb retained only in-frame sequences with V and J called. Part of the clones is not carried over; for the studies checked, unresolved V genes explain less than half of this, and the remainder is unexplained. The V and J calls and clone size come from that table; D and trimming were worked out from the DNA. This sample is represented by around 230,000 clones; about 81% of them were singletons. The ten largest clonotypes hold 9.5% to 15% of the sample.

Whole blood was collected in K2EDTA tubes by collaborating institutions according to the institutions' own protocols. Collaborator samples were shipped for TCRbeta analysis as frozen whole blood, isolated PBMCs, or DNA extracted from either sample type. The germline V gene supplies CDR1 KGHSH and CDR2 LQKENI. From the cysteine through the phenylalanine, the CDR3 covers 15 amino acids. Of all the DNA, just the CDR3 is kept, 45 bases in frame from base 1. V trim: 3 bases; J trim: 6 bases; unmatched bases: 8. The sequence joins TRBV18 to TRBJ1-5; the central 7 bases match TRBD1. What was sequenced was peripheral blood. This TCR was sampled from a woman aged 55 to 70 with active or convalescent COVID-19. The CDR3 region has the sequence CASSPRDSQTQPQHF. The nucleotide sequence reads TGTGCCAGCTCACCGAGGGACAGCCAAACTCAGCCCCAGCATTTT.